Listed here is a single T cell receptor (beta chain). The sample holds many counts of this clonotype. This receptor's antigen is unknown. Per-base qualities were not stored, and no clone one base away is much larger. CDR1 and CDR2 are drawn from the germline V gene: ENHRY, SYGVKD. Trimmed from V: 2 bases; trimmed from J: 0 bases; junction bases lacking a gene match: 6. Measured from the cysteine to the phenylalanine, the CDR3 is 17 residues long. The entry retains the CDR3 DNA only, 51 bases that are in frame from base 1. Library prep was done by PCR. Sequencing used an Illumina HiSeq 2500. Molecular barcoding was employed in the preparation of TCR libraries, with unique molecular identifiers being used to normalize TCRbeta repertoire quantification. TCRdb passed the public sequencing reads through fastp at Q25 and MiXCR, retaining productive beta sequences. Identical CDR3 proteins give one entry, which carries the most common genes and DNA. In all, the sample holds fewer than 400,000 distinct CDR3 sequences, and around 21% of those were seen once. The ten largest clonotypes hold 3.8% of the sample.

The sample comes from a study of T-cell reconstitution after alpha-beta-depleted transplantation in children (dated by TCRdb to between 2015 and 2016). Background for the entire study: T-cell immune reconstitution after TCRalphabeta/CD19-depleted allogeneic hematopoietic cell transplantation in children was quantitatively tracked in the study by means of TCR repertoire profiling.

The rearrangement combines TRBV10-3 with TRBJ2-1, with TRBD2 matching 8 junction bases. Here the sequenced sample was PBMCs from the stem cell graft donor, taken from the stem cell graft. The receptor was derived from a human donor who donated a stem cell graft to a child with acute myeloid leukemia. The nucleotide sequence is TGTGCCATCAGTGAGCCTAGCGGGCTGAGCTCCTACAATGAGCAGTTCTTC. Translated, it reads CAISEPSGLSSYNEQFF.